These T cell receptor beta chains were read from a single sample in a study of beta chain features in type 1 diabetes. Generated by immunoSEQ multiplex PCR, the TCRdb table keeps only in-frame clones and is missing some. Among about 280,000 clones listed, about 15% were seen once. The sequencing input was naive CD4+ T cells from blood. Source of these receptors: a man younger than 35 with type 1 diabetes. The CDR3 runs from the conserved cysteine through the conserved F or W. The order of the fields is CDR3 DNA, CDR3 protein, V gene, clone size, CDR3 length, J gene, D gene. The D gene is left open where the match is weak. Not every row has a clone size; where given, it reads once, few, many or a size class.

CDR3nt: TGTGCCAGCAGCTTGACTAGCGGGACCTTTTCCTACAATGAGCAGTTCTTC
CDR3aa: CASSLTSGTFSYNEQFF
v_gene: TRBV7-9
abundance: few
len: 17
j_gene: TRBJ2-1
d_gene: TRBD2

CDR3nt: TGTGCCAGCAGCGCCCGGCCGGGGGAGACCCAGTACTTC
CDR3aa: CASSARPGETQYF
v_gene: TRBV9
abundance: -
len: 13
j_gene: TRBJ2-5
d_gene: -

CDR3nt: TGTGCCAGCAGCTTAACAGCTTCCTACGAGCAGTACTTC
CDR3aa: CASSLTASYEQYF
v_gene: TRBV7-2
abundance: few
len: 13
j_gene: TRBJ2-7
d_gene: -

CDR3nt: TGTGCCAGCAGTTTACAGTGGTCTAATGAAAAACTGTTTTTT
CDR3aa: CASSLQWSNEKLFF
v_gene: TRBV7-9
abundance: few
len: 14
j_gene: TRBJ1-4
d_gene: -

CDR3nt: TGCAGCGTTGACAGGGGGAACGAGCAGTACTTC
CDR3aa: CSVDRGNEQYF
v_gene: TRBV29-1
abundance: -
len: 11
j_gene: TRBJ2-7
d_gene: TRBD1

CDR3nt: TGTGCCAGCAGTCACGGGACTAGCGGGAGGGCAGAGACCCAGTACTTC
CDR3aa: CASSHGTSGRAETQYF
v_gene: TRBV27
abundance: few
len: 16
j_gene: TRBJ2-5
d_gene: TRBD2

CDR3nt: TGTGCCAGCAGTTCGCTTCGGGAAGGCTACACCTTC
CDR3aa: CASSSLREGYTF
v_gene: TRBV28
abundance: few
len: 12
j_gene: TRBJ1-2
d_gene: -

CDR3nt: TGTGCCAGCAGTCCCCGGACAGGGGAAACAACTGAAGCTTTCTTT
CDR3aa: CASSPRTGETTEAFF
v_gene: TRBV25-1
abundance: -
len: 15
j_gene: TRBJ1-1
d_gene: TRBD1

CDR3nt: TGTGCCATCACCCGACAGGGATACAATGAGCAGTTCTTC
CDR3aa: CAITRQGYNEQFF
v_gene: TRBV10-3
abundance: few
len: 13
j_gene: TRBJ2-1
d_gene: TRBD1

CDR3nt: TGTGCCTTTAGCGGGTTCTATGAGCAGTTCTTC
CDR3aa: CAFSGFYEQFF
v_gene: TRBV30
abundance: -
len: 11
j_gene: TRBJ2-1
d_gene: TRBD2

CDR3nt: TGTGCCAGCAGTCCCACGGAGGGGGGGCTTTATGGCTACACCTTC
CDR3aa: CASSPTEGGLYGYTF
v_gene: TRBV6-4
abundance: -
len: 15
j_gene: TRBJ1-2
d_gene: -

CDR3nt: TGTGCCAGCAGTTACTCAGGACTAGGCTCCTACGAGCAGTACTTC
CDR3aa: CASSYSGLGSYEQYF
v_gene: TRBV6-5
abundance: -
len: 15
j_gene: TRBJ2-7
d_gene: TRBD2

CDR3nt: TGTGCCAGCAGCTTACGTGCTAGCGGGGGTACCGGGGAGCTGTTTTTT
CDR3aa: CASSLRASGGTGELFF
v_gene: TRBV11-2
abundance: few
len: 16
j_gene: TRBJ2-2
d_gene: TRBD2

CDR3nt: TGCGCCAGCAGCCAAGAAGTGGCAGGGTACGGCTACACCTTC
CDR3aa: CASSQEVAGYGYTF
v_gene: TRBV4-1
abundance: -
len: 14
j_gene: TRBJ1-2
d_gene: -

CDR3nt: TGTGCCAGCAGTGGCGGGACTAGCGTTTCCTACGAGCAGTACTTC
CDR3aa: CASSGGTSVSYEQYF
v_gene: TRBV28
abundance: few
len: 15
j_gene: TRBJ2-7
d_gene: TRBD2

CDR3nt: TGTGCCAGCCCCGTCTTCAACTATGGCTACACCTTC
CDR3aa: CASPVFNYGYTF
v_gene: TRBV2
abundance: -
len: 12
j_gene: TRBJ1-2
d_gene: -

CDR3nt: TGTGCCAGCAGCGTAGCTGGCCAGAATGGCTACACCTTC
CDR3aa: CASSVAGQNGYTF
v_gene: TRBV9
abundance: -
len: 13
j_gene: TRBJ1-2
d_gene: -

CDR3nt: TGTGCCATCAGTGCCGGGACTTCTCTGTATTTT
CDR3aa: CAISAGTSLYF
v_gene: TRBV10-3
abundance: few
len: 11
j_gene: TRBJ2-3
d_gene: -

CDR3nt: TGTGCCAGCAGCCTCTTTGCGGGGGAGGTCTACAATGAGCAGTTCTTC
CDR3aa: CASSLFAGEVYNEQFF
v_gene: TRBV7-2
abundance: -
len: 16
j_gene: TRBJ2-1
d_gene: TRBD2

CDR3nt: TGTGCCAGCAGCTTAAGACTACCCCAGTTGACAGATACGCAGTATTTT
CDR3aa: CASSLRLPQLTDTQYF
v_gene: TRBV7-8
abundance: few
len: 16
j_gene: TRBJ2-3
d_gene: -

CDR3nt: TGTGCCAGCAGCTTAGGGCAAACCATGAACACTGAAGCTTTCTTT
CDR3aa: CASSLGQTMNTEAFF
v_gene: TRBV7-9
abundance: few
len: 15
j_gene: TRBJ1-1
d_gene: -

CDR3nt: TGCGCCAGCAGTCACCCTGATGGACAGATGGGCTACACCTTC
CDR3aa: CASSHPDGQMGYTF
v_gene: TRBV23-1
abundance: few
len: 14
j_gene: TRBJ1-2
d_gene: -

CDR3nt: TGTGCCAGCAGCCCCCGACTGGAGAACACTGAAGCTTTCTTT
CDR3aa: CASSPRLENTEAFF
v_gene: TRBV14
abundance: -
len: 14
j_gene: TRBJ1-1
d_gene: -

CDR3nt: TGTGCCTGGAGTGTAAGGAAACTAGCGGGAGTAGGGGTTGGGTTCTTC
CDR3aa: CAWSVRKLAGVGVGFF
v_gene: TRBV30
abundance: few
len: 16
j_gene: TRBJ2-1
d_gene: TRBD2

CDR3nt: TGCAGCGTTGGACTAGTGACCTACGAGCAGTACTTC
CDR3aa: CSVGLVTYEQYF
v_gene: TRBV29-1
abundance: -
len: 12
j_gene: TRBJ2-7
d_gene: -

CDR3nt: TGTGCCAGCAGCCTTAGCGGGATTACCTACGAGCAGTACTTC
CDR3aa: CASSLSGITYEQYF
v_gene: TRBV28
abundance: few
len: 14
j_gene: TRBJ2-7
d_gene: TRBD2

CDR3nt: TGTGCCAGCAGCCAAATAGCCACAGGGACATACGAGCAGTACTTC
CDR3aa: CASSQIATGTYEQYF
v_gene: TRBV28
abundance: -
len: 15
j_gene: TRBJ2-7
d_gene: -

CDR3nt: TGCAGCGTTGAATGGAGACAGGGTGGTTATGAGCAGTTCTTC
CDR3aa: CSVEWRQGGYEQFF
v_gene: TRBV29-1
abundance: -
len: 14
j_gene: TRBJ2-1
d_gene: TRBD1

CDR3nt: TGTGCCAGCTCACCATCGGATGCGGGAGGTACCTCCTACAATGAGCAGTTCTTC
CDR3aa: CASSPSDAGGTSYNEQFF
v_gene: TRBV18
abundance: few
len: 18
j_gene: TRBJ2-1
d_gene: TRBD2

CDR3nt: TGTGCCAGCAGTTTCCGACAACTCTCCTACGAGCAGTACTTC
CDR3aa: CASSFRQLSYEQYF
v_gene: TRBV27
abundance: few
len: 14
j_gene: TRBJ2-7
d_gene: -

CDR3nt: TGTGCCATCAACGAGGGGCCGGGAGGAGAGACCCAGTACTTC
CDR3aa: CAINEGPGGETQYF
v_gene: TRBV10-3
abundance: few
len: 14
j_gene: TRBJ2-5
d_gene: TRBD2

CDR3nt: TGTGCCAGCAGCTCCCGGACAGCCTACAATGAGCAGTTCTTC
CDR3aa: CASSSRTAYNEQFF
v_gene: TRBV11-2
abundance: few
len: 14
j_gene: TRBJ2-1
d_gene: -

CDR3nt: TGTGCCAGCAGCAAAAGCAGGGGTTTGCAGCCCCAGCATTTT
CDR3aa: CASSKSRGLQPQHF
v_gene: TRBV11-2
abundance: -
len: 14
j_gene: TRBJ1-5
d_gene: -

CDR3nt: TGTGCCAGCAGCTTGGTCAGGGGGGATCGTGCGACCCAGTACTTC
CDR3aa: CASSLVRGDRATQYF
v_gene: TRBV5-4
abundance: -
len: 15
j_gene: TRBJ2-5
d_gene: -

CDR3nt: TGCGCCAGCAGCCCGACAGGGAGCACAGATACGCAGTATTTT
CDR3aa: CASSPTGSTDTQYF
v_gene: TRBV10-2
abundance: few
len: 14
j_gene: TRBJ2-3
d_gene: TRBD1

CDR3nt: TGCGCCAGCAGTGACGGTAATAGCAATCAGCCCCAGCATTTT
CDR3aa: CASSDGNSNQPQHF
v_gene: TRBV10-1
abundance: -
len: 14
j_gene: TRBJ1-5
d_gene: -

CDR3nt: TGTGCCGCCCAGCGGAACACCCAGTTCGAGCAGTACTTC
CDR3aa: CAAQRNTQFEQYF
v_gene: TRBV10-3
abundance: few
len: 13
j_gene: TRBJ2-7
d_gene: -

CDR3nt: TGTGCCAGCAGCTGGGGACAGGGTTTCACAGATACGCAGTATTTT
CDR3aa: CASSWGQGFTDTQYF
v_gene: TRBV7-2
abundance: few
len: 15
j_gene: TRBJ2-3
d_gene: TRBD1

CDR3nt: TGTGCCAGCAGCCACGGACAGGGCAATCAGCCCCAGCATTTT
CDR3aa: CASSHGQGNQPQHF
v_gene: TRBV4-2
abundance: -
len: 14
j_gene: TRBJ1-5
d_gene: TRBD1

CDR3nt: TGTGCCAGCAGCAATAATAACCGGGGTGGCTACACCTTC
CDR3aa: CASSNNNRGGYTF
v_gene: TRBV7-9
abundance: few
len: 13
j_gene: TRBJ1-2
d_gene: -

CDR3nt: TGTGCCAGCAGCGTTAGCGGGAGGGCCCTCTACGAGCAGTACTTC
CDR3aa: CASSVSGRALYEQYF
v_gene: TRBV7-9
abundance: few
len: 15
j_gene: TRBJ2-7
d_gene: TRBD2

CDR3nt: TGTGCCAGCAGCGTAGGTCAGGGGCGGGAGACCCAGTACTTC
CDR3aa: CASSVGQGRETQYF
v_gene: TRBV9
abundance: -
len: 14
j_gene: TRBJ2-5
d_gene: -

CDR3nt: TGTGCCAGCTCACCATTCACCGGGTCCTACAATGAGCAGTTCTTC
CDR3aa: CASSPFTGSYNEQFF
v_gene: TRBV18
abundance: -
len: 15
j_gene: TRBJ2-1
d_gene: -

CDR3nt: TGTGCCAGTAGCCCGAGACAGCGAAACTATGGCTACACCTTC
CDR3aa: CASSPRQRNYGYTF
v_gene: TRBV19
abundance: -
len: 14
j_gene: TRBJ1-2
d_gene: -

CDR3nt: TGTGCCAGCAGCTTAGGCGGTATGAGGTCCACCAAAAACATTCAGTACTTC
CDR3aa: CASSLGGMRSTKNIQYF
v_gene: TRBV7-6
abundance: few
len: 17
j_gene: TRBJ2-4
d_gene: -

CDR3nt: TGTGCCAGCGGCCGGGGACTAGCGGCGCAAGAGACCCAGTACTTC
CDR3aa: CASGRGLAAQETQYF
v_gene: TRBV6-5
abundance: -
len: 15
j_gene: TRBJ2-5
d_gene: TRBD2

CDR3nt: TGTGCCAGTAACCCGGGACAGATCCACAATCAGCCCCAGCATTTT
CDR3aa: CASNPGQIHNQPQHF
v_gene: TRBV19
abundance: few
len: 15
j_gene: TRBJ1-5
d_gene: TRBD1

CDR3nt: TGTGCCAGCAGAGGGACAGGTATAAGCTCCTACGAGCAGTACTTC
CDR3aa: CASRGTGISSYEQYF
v_gene: TRBV6-6
abundance: few
len: 15
j_gene: TRBJ2-7
d_gene: TRBD1

CDR3nt: TGTGCCAGCAGTCCTCTAGCGGGACGTGACAATGAGCAGTTCTTC
CDR3aa: CASSPLAGRDNEQFF
v_gene: TRBV14
abundance: -
len: 15
j_gene: TRBJ2-1
d_gene: TRBD2

CDR3nt: TGTGCCAGCAGTTTACCGCGGACAGGGGGCGAGACCCAGTACTTC
CDR3aa: CASSLPRTGGETQYF
v_gene: TRBV28
abundance: few
len: 15
j_gene: TRBJ2-5
d_gene: TRBD1

CDR3nt: TGCGCCAGCAGCCGACTAGCGGGAGGGTCATACGAGCAGTACTTC
CDR3aa: CASSRLAGGSYEQYF
v_gene: TRBV5-1
abundance: few
len: 15
j_gene: TRBJ2-7
d_gene: TRBD2

CDR3nt: TGTGCCTGGAGCCGGACTAGCAGGGAGACCCAGTACTTC
CDR3aa: CAWSRTSRETQYF
v_gene: TRBV30
abundance: -
len: 13
j_gene: TRBJ2-5
d_gene: TRBD2

CDR3nt: TGTGCCAGCAGTGGCTCGTCAGTAAATCAGCCCCAGCATTTT
CDR3aa: CASSGSSVNQPQHF
v_gene: TRBV2
abundance: few
len: 14
j_gene: TRBJ1-5
d_gene: -

CDR3nt: TGTGCCAGCAGAACAGAAGGTAGAAACACCATATATTTT
CDR3aa: CASRTEGRNTIYF
v_gene: TRBV6-5
abundance: few
len: 13
j_gene: TRBJ1-3
d_gene: -